The following is a T cell receptor beta chain sequence with its context. What it binds is unknown. This sample is drawn from a study of cytomegalovirus exposure and HLA in healthy donors. PCR amplification relied on 60 Vbeta primers (plus 13 Jbeta primers). Sequenced by immunoSEQ multiplex PCR; TCRdb stores in-frame clones only, minus some. Of around 130,000 clones listed, just under 80% are singletons. Broader study findings: The HLA-A and HLA-B alleles of most subjects were reportedly predicted accurately from TCR beta sequences.

The sequenced material came from PBMCs. This clonotype was sampled from a woman younger than 30 in good health and CMV-seronegative.

The CDR3 nucleotides read TGCAGCATTGTTTTTTACACTGAAGCTTTCTTT. Protein product: CSIVFYTEAFF. The genes are TRBV20-1 and TRBJ1-1; D is unresolved. The CDR3 extends over 11 amino acids. Germline V CDR1 and CDR2: DFQATT, SNEGSKA (reference sequence).